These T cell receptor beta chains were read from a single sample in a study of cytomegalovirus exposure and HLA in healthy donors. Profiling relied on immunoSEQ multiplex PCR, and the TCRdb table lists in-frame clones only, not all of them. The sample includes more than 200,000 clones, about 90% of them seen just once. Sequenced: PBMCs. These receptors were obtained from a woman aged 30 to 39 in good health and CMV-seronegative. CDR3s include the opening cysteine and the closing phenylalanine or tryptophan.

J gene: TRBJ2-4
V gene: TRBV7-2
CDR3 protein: CASSLATGVDIQYF

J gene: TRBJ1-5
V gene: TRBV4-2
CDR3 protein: CASSPKAGNQPQHF

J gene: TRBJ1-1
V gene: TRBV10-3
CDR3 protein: CAISVKGANTEAFF

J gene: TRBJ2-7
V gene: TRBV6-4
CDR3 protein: CASSATGTSYEQYF

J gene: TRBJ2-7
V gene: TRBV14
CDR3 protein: CASSQVHPYEQYF

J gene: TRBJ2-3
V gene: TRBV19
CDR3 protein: CASEMDTQYF

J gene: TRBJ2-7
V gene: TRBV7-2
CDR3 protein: CASSSRSGTTSEQYF

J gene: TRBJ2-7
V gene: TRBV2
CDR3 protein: CASSPFFSDIYEQYF

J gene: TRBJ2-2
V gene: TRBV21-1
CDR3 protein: CASSNENTGELFF

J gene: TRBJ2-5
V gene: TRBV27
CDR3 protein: CASSVVGASETQYF

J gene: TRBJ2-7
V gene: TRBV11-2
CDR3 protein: CASSHGRDSSYEQYF

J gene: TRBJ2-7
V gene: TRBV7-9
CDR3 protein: CASSLAGPRGLGVYEQYF

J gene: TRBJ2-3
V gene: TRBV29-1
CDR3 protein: CSVERGAPDTQYF

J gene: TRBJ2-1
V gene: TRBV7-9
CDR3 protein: CASSLVVGYNEQFF

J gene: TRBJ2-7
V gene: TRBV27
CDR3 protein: CASSPLLVGDSYEQYF

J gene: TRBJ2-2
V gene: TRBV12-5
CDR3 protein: CASGNTQQFNTGELFF

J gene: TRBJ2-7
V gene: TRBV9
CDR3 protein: CASSREGREQYF

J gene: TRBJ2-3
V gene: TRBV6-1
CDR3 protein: CASSDRPNTQYF

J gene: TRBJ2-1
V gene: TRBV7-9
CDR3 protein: CASSSPGLGYNEQFF

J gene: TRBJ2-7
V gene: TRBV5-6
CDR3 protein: CASSEGQGLFYEQYF

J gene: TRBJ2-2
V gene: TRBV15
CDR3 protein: CATSRTPMGTGELFF

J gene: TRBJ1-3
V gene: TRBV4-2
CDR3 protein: CASSRPTGDSRDTIYF

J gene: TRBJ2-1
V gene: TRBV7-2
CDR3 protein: CASSLVAGAYNEQFF

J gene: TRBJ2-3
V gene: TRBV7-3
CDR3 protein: CASSLDPRGDAQYF

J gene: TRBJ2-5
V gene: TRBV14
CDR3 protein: CASQSHWGTQYF

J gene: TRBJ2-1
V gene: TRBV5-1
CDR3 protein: CASRTESSYNEQFF

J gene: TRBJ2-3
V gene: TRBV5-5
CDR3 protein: CASSLVTTDTQYF

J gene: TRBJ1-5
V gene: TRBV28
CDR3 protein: CASSLYRSSNQPQHF

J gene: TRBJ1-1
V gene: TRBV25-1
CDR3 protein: CASSEYGGTAFF

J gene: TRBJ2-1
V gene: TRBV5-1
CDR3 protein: CASSLVFGASQFGNEQFF

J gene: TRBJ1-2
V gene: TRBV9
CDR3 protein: CASSPGADRPAYGYTF

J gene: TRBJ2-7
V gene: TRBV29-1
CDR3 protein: CSVEEGLAGGNDEQYF

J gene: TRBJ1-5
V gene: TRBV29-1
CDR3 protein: CSVGQGGNQPQHF

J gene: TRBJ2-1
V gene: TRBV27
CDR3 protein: CATTSGKGSSYNEQFF

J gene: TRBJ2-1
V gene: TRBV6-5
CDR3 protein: CASSSGTGYYNEQFF

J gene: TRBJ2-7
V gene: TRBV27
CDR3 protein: CASSLDRVDPYEQYF

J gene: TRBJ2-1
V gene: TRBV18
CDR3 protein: CASSPRGLGNEQFF

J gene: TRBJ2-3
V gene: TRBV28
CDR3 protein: CASSLTDTQYF

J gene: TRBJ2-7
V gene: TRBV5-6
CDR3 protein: CASSPGPNYEQYF

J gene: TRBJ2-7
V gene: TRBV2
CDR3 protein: CASSAQVGVEQYF

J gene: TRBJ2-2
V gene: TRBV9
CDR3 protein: CASSVAQGGLYTGELFF

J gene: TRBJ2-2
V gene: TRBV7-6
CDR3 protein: CASSPLLRTGNTGELFF

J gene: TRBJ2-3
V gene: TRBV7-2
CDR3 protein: CASSLRDRGGIGKWDTQYF

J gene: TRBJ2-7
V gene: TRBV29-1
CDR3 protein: CSVGAGGSSYEQYF

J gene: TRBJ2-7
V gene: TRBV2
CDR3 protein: CASKSLYEQYF

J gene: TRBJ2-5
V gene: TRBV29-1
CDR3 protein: CSARQGAQETQYF

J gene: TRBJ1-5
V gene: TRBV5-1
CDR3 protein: CASSLGGAGQPQHF

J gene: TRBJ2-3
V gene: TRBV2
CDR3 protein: CASSEAPVVVSDTQYF

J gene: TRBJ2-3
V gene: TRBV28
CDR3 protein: CASSLRGSSTDTQYF

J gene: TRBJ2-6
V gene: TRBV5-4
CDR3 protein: CASSSWGSVVSGANVLTF

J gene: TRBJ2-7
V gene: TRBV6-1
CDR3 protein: CASSNYYEQYF

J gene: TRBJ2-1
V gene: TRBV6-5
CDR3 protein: CASKISGRGVEQFF

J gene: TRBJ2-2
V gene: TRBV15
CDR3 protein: CATSRAGTPPNTGELFF